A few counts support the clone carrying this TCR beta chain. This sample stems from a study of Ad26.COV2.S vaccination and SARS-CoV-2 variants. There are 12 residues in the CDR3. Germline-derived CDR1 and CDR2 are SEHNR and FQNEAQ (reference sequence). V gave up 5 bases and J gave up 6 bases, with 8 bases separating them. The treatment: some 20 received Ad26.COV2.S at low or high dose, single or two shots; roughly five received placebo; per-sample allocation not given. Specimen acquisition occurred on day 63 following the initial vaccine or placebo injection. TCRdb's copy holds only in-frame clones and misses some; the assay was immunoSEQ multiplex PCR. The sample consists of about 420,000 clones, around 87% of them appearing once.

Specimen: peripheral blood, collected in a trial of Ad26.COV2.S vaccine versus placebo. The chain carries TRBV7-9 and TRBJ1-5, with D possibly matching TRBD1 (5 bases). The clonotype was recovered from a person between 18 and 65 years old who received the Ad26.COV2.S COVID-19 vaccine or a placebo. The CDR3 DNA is TGTGCCAGCAGCGGTAGGGGTCAGCCCCAGCATTTT. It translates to CASSGRGQPQHF.